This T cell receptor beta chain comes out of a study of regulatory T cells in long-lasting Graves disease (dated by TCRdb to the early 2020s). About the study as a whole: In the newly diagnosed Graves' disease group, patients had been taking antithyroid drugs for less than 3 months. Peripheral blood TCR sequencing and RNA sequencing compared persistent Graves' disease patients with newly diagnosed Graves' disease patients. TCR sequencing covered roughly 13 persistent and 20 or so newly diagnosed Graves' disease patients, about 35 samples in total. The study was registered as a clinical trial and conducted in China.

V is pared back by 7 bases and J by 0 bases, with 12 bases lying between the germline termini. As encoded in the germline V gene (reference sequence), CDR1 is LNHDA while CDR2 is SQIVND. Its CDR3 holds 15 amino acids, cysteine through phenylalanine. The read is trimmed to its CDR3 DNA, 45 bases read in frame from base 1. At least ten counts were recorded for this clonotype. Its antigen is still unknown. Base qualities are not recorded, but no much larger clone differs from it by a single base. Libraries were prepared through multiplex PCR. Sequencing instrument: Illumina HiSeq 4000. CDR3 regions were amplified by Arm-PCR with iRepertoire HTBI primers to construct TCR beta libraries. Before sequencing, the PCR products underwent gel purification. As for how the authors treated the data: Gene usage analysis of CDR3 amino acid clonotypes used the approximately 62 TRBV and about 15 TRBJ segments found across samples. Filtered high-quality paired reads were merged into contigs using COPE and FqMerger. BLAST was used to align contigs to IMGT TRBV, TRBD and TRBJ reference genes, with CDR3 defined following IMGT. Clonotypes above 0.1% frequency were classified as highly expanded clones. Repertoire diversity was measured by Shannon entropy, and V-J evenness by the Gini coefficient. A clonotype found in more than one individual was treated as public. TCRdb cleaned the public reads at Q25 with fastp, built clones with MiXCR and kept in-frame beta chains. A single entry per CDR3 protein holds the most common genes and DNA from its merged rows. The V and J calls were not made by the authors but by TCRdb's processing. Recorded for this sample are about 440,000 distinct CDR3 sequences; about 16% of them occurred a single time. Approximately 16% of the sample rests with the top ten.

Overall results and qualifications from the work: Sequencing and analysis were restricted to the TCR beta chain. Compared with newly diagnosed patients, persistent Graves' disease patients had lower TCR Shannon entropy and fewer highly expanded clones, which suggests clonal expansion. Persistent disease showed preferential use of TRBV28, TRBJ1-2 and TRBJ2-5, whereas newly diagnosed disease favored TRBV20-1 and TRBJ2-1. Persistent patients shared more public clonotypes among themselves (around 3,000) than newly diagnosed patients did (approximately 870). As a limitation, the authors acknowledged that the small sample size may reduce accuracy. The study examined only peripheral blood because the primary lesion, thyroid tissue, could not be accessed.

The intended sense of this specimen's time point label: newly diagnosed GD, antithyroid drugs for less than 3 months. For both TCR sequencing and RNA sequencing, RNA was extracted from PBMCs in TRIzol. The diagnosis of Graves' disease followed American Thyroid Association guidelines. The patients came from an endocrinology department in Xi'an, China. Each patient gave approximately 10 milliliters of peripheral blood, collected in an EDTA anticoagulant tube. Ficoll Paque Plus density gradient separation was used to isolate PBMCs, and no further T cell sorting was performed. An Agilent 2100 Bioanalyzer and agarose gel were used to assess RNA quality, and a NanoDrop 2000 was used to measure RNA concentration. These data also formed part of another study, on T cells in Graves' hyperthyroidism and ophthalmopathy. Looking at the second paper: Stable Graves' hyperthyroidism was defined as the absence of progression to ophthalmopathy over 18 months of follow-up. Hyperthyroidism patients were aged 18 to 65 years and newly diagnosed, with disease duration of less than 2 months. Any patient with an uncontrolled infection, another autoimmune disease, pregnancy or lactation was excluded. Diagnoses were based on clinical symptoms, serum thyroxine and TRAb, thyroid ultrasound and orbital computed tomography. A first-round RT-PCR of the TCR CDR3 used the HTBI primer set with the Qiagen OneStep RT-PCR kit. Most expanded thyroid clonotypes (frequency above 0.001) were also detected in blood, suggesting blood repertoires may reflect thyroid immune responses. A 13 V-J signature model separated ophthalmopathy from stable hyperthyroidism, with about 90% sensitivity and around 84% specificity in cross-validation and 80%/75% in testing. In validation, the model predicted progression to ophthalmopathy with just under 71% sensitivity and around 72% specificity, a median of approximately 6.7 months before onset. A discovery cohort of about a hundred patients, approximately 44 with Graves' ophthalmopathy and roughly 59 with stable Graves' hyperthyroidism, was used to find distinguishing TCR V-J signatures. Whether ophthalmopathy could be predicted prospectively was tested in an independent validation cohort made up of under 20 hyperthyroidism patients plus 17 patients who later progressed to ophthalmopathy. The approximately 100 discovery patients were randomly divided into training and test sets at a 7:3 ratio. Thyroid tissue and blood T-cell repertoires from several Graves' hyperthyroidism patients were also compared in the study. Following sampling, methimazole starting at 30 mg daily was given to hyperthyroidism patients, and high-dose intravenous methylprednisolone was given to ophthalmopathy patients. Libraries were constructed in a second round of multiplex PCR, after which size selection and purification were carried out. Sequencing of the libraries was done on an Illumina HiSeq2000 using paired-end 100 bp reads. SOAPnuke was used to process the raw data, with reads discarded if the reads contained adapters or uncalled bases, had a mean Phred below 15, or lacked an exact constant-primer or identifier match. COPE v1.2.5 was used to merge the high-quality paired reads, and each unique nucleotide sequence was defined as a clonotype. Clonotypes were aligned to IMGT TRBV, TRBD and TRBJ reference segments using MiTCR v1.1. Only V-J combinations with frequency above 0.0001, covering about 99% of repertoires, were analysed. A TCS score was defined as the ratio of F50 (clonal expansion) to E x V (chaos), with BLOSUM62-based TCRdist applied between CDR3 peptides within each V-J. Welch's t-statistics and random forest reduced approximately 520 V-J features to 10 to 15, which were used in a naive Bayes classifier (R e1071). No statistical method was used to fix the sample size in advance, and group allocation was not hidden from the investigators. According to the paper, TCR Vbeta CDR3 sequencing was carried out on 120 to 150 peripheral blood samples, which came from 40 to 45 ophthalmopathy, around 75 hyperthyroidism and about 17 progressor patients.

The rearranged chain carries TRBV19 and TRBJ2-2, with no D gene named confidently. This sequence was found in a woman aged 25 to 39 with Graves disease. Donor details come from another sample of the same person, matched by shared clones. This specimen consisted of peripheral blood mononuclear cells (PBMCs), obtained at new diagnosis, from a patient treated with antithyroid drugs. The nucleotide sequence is TGTGCCAGTAAACACAGCTTCGCGAACACCGGGGAGCTGTTTTTT. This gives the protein CASKHSFANTGELFF.